The 23 T cell receptor beta chains below were found in one sample sequenced in a study of blood T cell repertoires in COVID-19. The repertoire was sequenced with immunoSEQ multiplex PCR; TCRdb's copy has only in-frame clones and lacks some. This table holds over 120,000 clones, 76% found once. Specimen: peripheral blood. The receptor source for this set is a woman older than 75 with active or convalescent COVID-19.

The rearrangement joins TRBV3-1 (or the pseudogene TRBV3-2) to TRBJ1-3, with D perhaps matching TRBD1 (5 bases). The V and J ends lost 0 bases and 3 bases respectively, with 9 bases between them. Per germline, CDR1 LGHDT and CDR2 YNNKEL (reference sequence). This CDR3 spans 15 amino acids. The CDR3: CASSQDAGFGNTIYF. CDR3 in DNA: TGTGCCAGCAGCCAAGACGCAGGGTTTGGAAACACCATATATTTT.

The rearrangement links TRBV4-1 to TRBJ2-5; TRBD2 matches 7 bases. The V gene's germline CDR1 is MGHRA and CDR2 YSYEKL. This CDR3 region has 16 residues. Unmatched junction bases numbered 6, after V lost 0 bases and J lost 2 bases. CDR3: CASSQDRVSGQETQYF. The DNA of the CDR3 is TGCGCCAGCAGCCAAGATAGGGTTAGCGGGCAAGAGACCCAGTACTTC.

The table lists this clone with a few counts. The chain is built from TRBV5-1 and TRBJ2-3; D unclear. CDR3 size: 13 residues. From germline, CDR1 is SGHRS and CDR2 YFSETQ. Trimming removed 0 bases from V and 4 bases from J, with 6 bases in between. The CDR3 region has the DNA TGCGCCAGCAGCTTGGGGGCCGCAGATACGCAGTATTTT. Translation gives CASSLGAADTQYF.

This clone was found a few times. The chain couples TRBV15 to TRBJ1-4; TRBD1 matches at 9 bases. Germline V gene sequence: CDR1 LNHNV, CDR2 YYDKDF (reference sequence). Trimming cost V 2 bases and J 12 bases; bases outside gene matches: 7. This CDR3 is built from 14 residues. CDR3 region: CATSRLERQGELFF. The CDR3 DNA follows: TGTGCCACCAGCAGACTTGAGAGACAGGGGGAACTGTTTTTT. The whole variable domain, filled in from reference TRBV15 and TRBJ1-4, reads DAMVIQNPRYQVTQFGKPVTLSCSQTLNHNVMYWYQQKSSQAPKLLFHYYDKDFNNEADTPDNFQSRRPNTSFCFLDIRSPGLGDTAMYLCATSRLERQGELFFGSGTQLSVL.

The V gene is TRBV12-3 or TRBV12-4, the J gene TRBJ2-2; D gene uncertain. The CDR3 extends over 12 amino acids. With 3 bases removed from V and 4 bases from J, the gap between germline ends came to 3 bases. CDR3 protein: CASSLRTGELFF. DNA of the CDR3: TGTGCCAGCAGTTTGCGCACCGGGGAGCTGTTTTTT.

In this sample, this clone turned up once. The J gene is TRBJ2-2, the V gene TRBV7-9; 7 nucleotides line up with TRBD1. This CDR3 region has 15 residues. The germline gives CDR1 SEHNR, CDR2 FQNEAQ (reference sequence). V shed 5 bases, J shed 3 bases, and the junction held 6 bases outside the gene matches. The CDR3 DNA reads as TGTGCCAGCAGCCCGAGGACAGGATACACCGGGGAGCTGTTTTTT. Protein sequence: CASSPRTGYTGELFF.

The gene calls are TRBV30 and TRBJ1-1; no reliable D call. Trimming pared 4 bases from V and 8 bases from J, leaving 11 bases between. This CDR3 is built from 11 residues. Germline CDR1 GTSNPN, CDR2 SVGIG (reference sequence). CDR3 amino acids: CAWTRGIEAFF. In DNA form, the CDR3 reads TGTGCCTGGACCCGAGGCATAGAAGCTTTCTTT.

The genes are TRBV6-5 and TRBJ2-5; 7 bases align to TRBD1. Germline V gives CDR1 MNHEY, CDR2 SVGAGI. The CDR3 runs to 14 residues. V was pared by 5 bases and J by 9 bases, with 12 bases of the junction left unmatched. CDR3 in amino acids: CASSNEPRQGAQYF. The CDR3 nucleotides read TGTGCCAGCAGTAACGAACCCAGACAGGGCGCCCAGTACTTC.

The genes are TRBV7-9 and TRBJ1-1, with D tentatively TRBD1 (5 bases). The length of the CDR3 is 15 residues. The ends were cut back, 0 bases at V and 1 base at J, with 9 bases in the middle. Germline CDR1 SEHNR, CDR2 FQNEAQ (reference sequence). The CDR3 loop is CASSLAVGRNTEAFF. CDR3 nucleotides: TGTGCCAGCAGCTTAGCGGTGGGGCGGAACACTGAAGCTTTCTTT. Based on the CDR3 plus reference TRBV7-9 and TRBJ1-1, the full variable domain is DTGVSQNPRHKITKRGQNVTFRCDPISEHNRLYWYRQTLGQGPEFLTYFQNEAQLEKSRLLSDRFSAERPKGSFSTLEIQRTEQGDSAMYLCASSLAVGRNTEAFFGQGTRLTVV.

The chain combines TRBV2 with TRBJ2-7, with no clear D. V lost 2 bases and J lost 2, with 4 bases in between. The CDR3 loop spans 12 amino acids. Germline assignment: CDR1 SNHLY and CDR2 FYNNEI. The CDR3 spells CASSESPYEQYF. CDR3 DNA sequence: TGTGCCAGCAGTGAATCTCCCTACGAGCAGTACTTC.

The genes are TRBV6-5 and TRBJ1-4; 7 bases are a match to TRBD1. Looked up from germline, CDR1 is MNHEY and CDR2 is SVGAGI. The CDR3 totals 14 residues. V trimming: 6 bases; J trimming: 8 bases; junction bases outside the gene matches: 9. The CDR3 loop reads CASRPRGLEEKLFF. CDR3 nucleotide sequence: TGTGCCAGCAGACCTAGGGGGCTCGAGGAAAAACTGTTTTTT.

This clone was seen a few times. The DNA of the CDR3 is TGCGCCAGCAGCCCCGGACTAGCGATGGGTAGCACAGATACGCAGTATTTT. Protein: CASSPGLAMGSTDTQYF. The J gene is TRBJ2-3, the V gene TRBV4-1; 9 bases agree with TRBD2. After removal of 4 bases from V and 0 bases from J, the junction contained 8 bases not matched to a gene. The CDR3 is 17 amino acids. Germline CDR1 MGHRA, CDR2 YSYEKL.

The V call is TRBV5-6, the J call TRBJ1-2, with D maybe TRBD1 (6 bases). V was pared by 3 bases and J by 4 bases, with 19 bases between. This CDR3 comprises 16 residues. The germline CDR1 and CDR2 sequences are SGHDT and YYEEEE. The CDR3 region has the DNA TGTGCCAGCAGCTCCTTCTCGGGGGGCGACCCCTATGGCTACACCTTC. This gives the protein CASSSFSGGDPYGYTF.

The chain is built from TRBV19 and TRBJ2-4, with D possibly TRBD2 on 6 matching bases. The germline V gene encodes CDR1 LNHDA and CDR2 SQIVND (reference sequence). The CDR3 runs to 15 residues. With 6 bases removed from V and 0 bases from J, the gap between germline ends came to 12 bases. The chain's CDR3 is CASSLEGLAKNIQYF. The DNA of the CDR3 is TGTGCCAGTAGCTTGGAGGGACTAGCCAAAAACATTCAGTACTTC.

V usage is TRBV6-1 and J usage is TRBJ1-2; D call uncertain. The V gene lost 3 bases and the J gene lost 3 bases, with 23 bases spanning the gap. There are 18 residues in the CDR3. CDR1 MNHNS and CDR2 SASEGT come from the germline V gene. Here the CDR3 DNA reads TGTGCCAGCAGTGATCTTTTCGCCAACGGACGGAGGGACTATGGCTACACCTTC. Residues: CASSDLFANGRRDYGYTF.

The rearrangement links TRBV30 to TRBJ1-1; tentatively, D is TRBD1 (6 bases). The CDR3 length is 14 residues. With 2 bases removed from V and 5 bases from J, the gap between germline ends came to 15 bases. The germline CDR1 and CDR2 sequences are GTSNPN and SVGIG (reference sequence). CDR3 nucleotide sequence: TGTGCCTGGAGTACAGGGAGGGTAGGGACTGAAGCTTTCTTT. Amino acid sequence: CAWSTGRVGTEAFF.

V gene TRBV7-3 combines with J gene TRBJ1-1; 9 bases are a match to TRBD1. Unmatched junction bases numbered 3, after V lost 2 bases and J lost 5 bases. Per germline, CDR1 SGHTA and CDR2 FQGTGA. The CDR3 is made up of 14 amino acids. CDR3 sequence: CASSLGQGLTEAFF. The CDR3, as DNA: TGTGCCAGCAGCTTAGGACAGGGGTTGACTGAAGCTTTCTTT.

V gene TRBV27 combines with J gene TRBJ2-7; 8 bases are shared with TRBD1. The CDR3 sequence is 14 residues long. Trimming cost V 3 bases and J 6 bases; bases outside gene matches: 7. Germline-derived CDR1 and CDR2 are MNHEY and SMNVEV (reference sequence). The CDR3 here is CASSLGDRGPEQYF. In DNA form, the CDR3 reads TGTGCCAGCAGTTTGGGCGACAGGGGCCCCGAGCAGTACTTC.

The chain couples TRBV5-1 to TRBJ2-2; TRBD1 matches at 8 bases. The germline V gene has CDR1 SGHRS and CDR2 YFSETQ. The CDR3 extends over 15 amino acids. V dropped 4 bases and J dropped 4; count of bases not matched to a gene: 6. The CDR3 is CASSVRQGSTGELFF. CDR3 nucleotides: TGCGCCAGCAGCGTAAGACAGGGGTCCACCGGGGAGCTGTTTTTT.

J is TRBJ1-2 and V is TRBV28, with TRBD1 matching 9 bases. V was pared by 4 bases and J by 6 bases, with 9 bases of the junction left unmatched. The germline gives CDR1 MDHEN, CDR2 SYDVKM. The CDR3 runs to 15 residues. The CDR3 here is CASSSAGTGKNGYTF. Here the CDR3 DNA reads TGTGCCAGCAGTTCCGCCGGGACAGGGAAAAATGGCTACACCTTC.

This clone was detected a few times. This chain links TRBV2 with TRBJ2-7; unclear D gene. CDR1 is SNHLY and CDR2 is FYNNEI in the germline V gene. This CDR3 is 15 amino acids long. V was trimmed by 0 bases and J by 5 bases, leaving 14 bases between them. This chain's CDR3 is CASSEALLVADEQYF. The CDR3 DNA reads TGTGCCAGCAGTGAAGCGCTTCTGGTGGCAGACGAGCAGTACTTC.

This clone has only one observation. CDR3: CASSEGLAGGQLYNEQFF. The CDR3 DNA is TGTGCCAGCAGCGAGGGACTAGCGGGGGGCCAGCTCTACAATGAGCAGTTCTTC. The rearrangement joins TRBV5-5 to TRBJ2-1, with TRBD2 matching 15 bases. This CDR3 is 18 amino acids long. V lost 4 bases to trimming and J lost 3 bases; unmatched junction nucleotides: 8. CDR1 and CDR2 (germline): SGHKS, YYEKEE (reference sequence). The whole variable domain, remainder taken from reference TRBV5-5 and TRBJ2-1, is DAGVTQSPTHLIKTRGQQVTLRCSPISGHKSVSWYQQVLGQGPQFIFQYYEKEERGRGNFPDRFSARQFPNYSSELNVNALLLGDSALYLCASSEGLAGGQLYNEQFFGPGTRLTVL.

This clone was picked up one time. The CDR3 sequence is CASSLRPRGGTEAFF. CDR3 bases: TGTGCCAGCAGCCTTAGGCCCCGTGGAGGCACTGAAGCTTTCTTT. The V call is TRBV7-2, the J call TRBJ1-1; D ambiguous. Trimming took 5 bases from V and 4 from J, leaving 17 bases between them. Germline V gene data show CDR1 as SGHTA and CDR2 as FQGNSA. The CDR3 loop spans 15 amino acids.